This paragraph reports one TCR beta chain. TCRdb redid the calling of the PCR reads with MiXCR, one entry per CDR3 protein. The data contain roughly 10,000 distinct CDR3 sequences, about 51% of them seen just once; the ten biggest clones take up around 18%. These data belong to a study of CD4 and CD8 cells across lung adenocarcinoma regions. Samples came from patients with localized non-small cell lung adenocarcinoma. The CDR3 extends over 11 amino acids. V was cut by 3 bases and J by 6 bases, with 3 bases left in between. Germline assignment: CDR1 MNHEY and CDR2 SMNVEV (reference sequence). The chain employs TRBV27 and TRBJ2-1; D unclear. Sequencing was done on a sample of CD4+ T cells from the margin of a lung tumor. This TCR came from a male donor with lung adenocarcinoma. The CD4 and CD8 labels of this study may be unreliable. The CDR3: CASSFFNEQFF. CDR3 nucleotides: TGTGCCAGCAGTTTTTTCAATGAGCAGTTCTTC.